This TCR beta chain was sequenced during a study of T cells in Graves' hyperthyroidism and ophthalmopathy. Study observations and caveats: Among clonotypes expanded in thyroid above 0.001, most were also found in blood. Classification by a 13 V-J model distinguished ophthalmopathy from stable hyperthyroidism. Ophthalmopathy, as predicted by the model, came a median 6.5 months after the prediction.

TCR beta CDR3 region amplification was performed from RNA transcripts. During a first-round RT-PCR of the TCR CDR3, the HTBI primer set was used. TCRdb used MiXCR to reprocess the multiplex PCR reads, holding one entry per CDR3 protein. The sample holds some 620,000 distinct CDR3 sequences, 15% to 20% seen once. This sample holds PBMCs from approximately 10 ml fresh peripheral blood. This clonotype was seen a few times. Its antigen remains unknown. The sample was blood. This clonotype was obtained from a woman in her twenties or thirties with Graves' hyperthyroidism.

The CDR3 DNA sequence: TGTGCCAGCAGCACCGGGACACACTATAGCACAGATACGCAGTATTTT. It codes for CASSTGTHYSTDTQYF. V is TRBV9 and J is TRBJ2-3; D may be TRBD1 (6 bases). Trimming cost V 4 bases and J 0 bases, with 15 bases left between them. The CDR3 length is 16 residues. Per the germline V gene, CDR1 is SGDLS and CDR2 is YYNGEE.